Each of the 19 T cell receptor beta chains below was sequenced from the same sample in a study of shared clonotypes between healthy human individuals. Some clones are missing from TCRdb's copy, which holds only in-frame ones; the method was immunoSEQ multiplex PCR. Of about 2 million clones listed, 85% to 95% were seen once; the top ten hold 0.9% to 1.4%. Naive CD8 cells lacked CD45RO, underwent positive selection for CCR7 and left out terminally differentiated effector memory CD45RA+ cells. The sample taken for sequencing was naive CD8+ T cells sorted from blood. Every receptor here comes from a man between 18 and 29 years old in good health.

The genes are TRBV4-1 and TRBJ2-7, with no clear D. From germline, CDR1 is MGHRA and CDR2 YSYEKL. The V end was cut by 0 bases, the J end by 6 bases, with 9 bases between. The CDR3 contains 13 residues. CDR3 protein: CASSQDPAVEQYF. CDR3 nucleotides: TGCGCCAGCAGCCAAGATCCAGCAGTCGAGCAGTACTTC.

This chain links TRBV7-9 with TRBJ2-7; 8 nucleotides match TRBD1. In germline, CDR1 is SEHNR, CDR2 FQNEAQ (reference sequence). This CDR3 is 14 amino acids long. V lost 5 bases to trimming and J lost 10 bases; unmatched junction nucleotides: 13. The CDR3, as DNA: TGTGCCAGCAGCCCCGGGACAGGCCTTCCCTTCCAGTACTTC. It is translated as CASSPGTGLPFQYF.

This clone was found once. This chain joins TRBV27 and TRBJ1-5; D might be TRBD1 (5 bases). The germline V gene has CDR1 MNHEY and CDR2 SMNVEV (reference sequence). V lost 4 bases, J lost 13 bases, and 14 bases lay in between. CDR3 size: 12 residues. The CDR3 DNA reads TGTGCCAGCAGTTCCCGCGGGGACCCTCAGCATTTT. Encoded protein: CASSSRGDPQHF.

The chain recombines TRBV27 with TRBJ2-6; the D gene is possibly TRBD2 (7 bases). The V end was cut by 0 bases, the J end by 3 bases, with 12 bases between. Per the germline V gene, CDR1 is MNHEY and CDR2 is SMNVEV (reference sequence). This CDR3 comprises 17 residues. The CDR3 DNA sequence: TGTGCCAGCAGTTTATCGACGGGGGGCGTTGGGGCCAACGTCCTGACTTTC. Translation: CASSLSTGGVGANVLTF.

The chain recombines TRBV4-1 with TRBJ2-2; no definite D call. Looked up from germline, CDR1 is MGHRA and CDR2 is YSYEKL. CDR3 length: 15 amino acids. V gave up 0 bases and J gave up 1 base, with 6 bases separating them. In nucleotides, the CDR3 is TGCGCCAGCAGCCAAGAATCACGGAACACCGGGGAGCTGTTTTTT. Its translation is CASSQESRNTGELFF.

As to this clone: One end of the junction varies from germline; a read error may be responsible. The CDR3 spells CASTVRASGNTGELFF. The DNA for the CDR3 is TGTGCCAGCACCGTAAGAGCTAGCGGGAACACCGGGGAGCTGTTTTTT. The chain recombines TRBV9 with TRBJ2-2; 7 bases agree with TRBD2. Germline loops: CDR1 SGDLS, CDR2 YYNGEE. This CDR3 comprises 16 residues.

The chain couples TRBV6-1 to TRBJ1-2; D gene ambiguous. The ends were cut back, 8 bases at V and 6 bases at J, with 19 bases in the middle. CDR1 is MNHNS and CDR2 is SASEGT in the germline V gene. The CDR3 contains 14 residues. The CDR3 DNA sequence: TGTGCCAGCTCGAAGACCGAAACCTGGAATGGCTACACCTTC. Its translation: CASSKTETWNGYTF.

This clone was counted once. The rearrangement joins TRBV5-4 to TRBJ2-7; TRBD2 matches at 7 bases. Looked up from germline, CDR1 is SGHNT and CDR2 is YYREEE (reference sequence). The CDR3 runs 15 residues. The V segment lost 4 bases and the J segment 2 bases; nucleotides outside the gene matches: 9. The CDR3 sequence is CASSGSGGPAYEQYF. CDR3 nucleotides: TGTGCCAGCAGCGGGTCGGGGGGACCAGCCTACGAGCAGTACTTC. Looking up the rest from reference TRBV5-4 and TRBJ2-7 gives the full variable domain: ETGVTQSPTHLIKTRGQQVTLRCSSQSGHNTVSWYQQALGQGPQFIFQYYREEENGRGNFPPRFSGLQFPNYSSELNVNALELDDSALYLCASSGSGGPAYEQYFGPGTRLTVT.

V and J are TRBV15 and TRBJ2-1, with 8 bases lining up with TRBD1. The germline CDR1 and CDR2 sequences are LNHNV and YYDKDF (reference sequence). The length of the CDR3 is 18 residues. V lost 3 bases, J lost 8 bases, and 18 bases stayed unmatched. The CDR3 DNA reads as TGTGCCACCAGCAGCAGGACAGGGCGGCTAGCTAAGGGCGATGAGCAGTTCTTC. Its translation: CATSSRTGRLAKGDEQFF.

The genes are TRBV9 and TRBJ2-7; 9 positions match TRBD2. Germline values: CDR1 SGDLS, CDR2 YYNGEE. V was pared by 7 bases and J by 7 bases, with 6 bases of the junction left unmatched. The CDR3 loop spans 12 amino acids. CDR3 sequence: CASGTSIGEQYF. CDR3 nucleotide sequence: TGTGCCAGCGGGACTAGCATCGGAGAGCAGTACTTC. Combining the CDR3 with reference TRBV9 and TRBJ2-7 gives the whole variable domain DSGVTQTPKHLITATGQRVTLRCSPRSGDLSVYWYQQSLDQGLQFLIQYYNGEERAKGNILERFSAQQFPDLHSELNLSSLELGDSALYFCASGTSIGEQYFGPGTRLTVT.

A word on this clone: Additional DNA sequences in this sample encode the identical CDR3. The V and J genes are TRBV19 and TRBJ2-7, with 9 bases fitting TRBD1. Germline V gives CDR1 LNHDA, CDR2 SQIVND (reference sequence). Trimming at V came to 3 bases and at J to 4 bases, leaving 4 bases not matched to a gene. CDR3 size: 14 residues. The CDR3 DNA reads TGTGCCAGTAGTATTCCCGGACAGGGGTACGAGCAGTACTTC. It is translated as CASSIPGQGYEQYF.

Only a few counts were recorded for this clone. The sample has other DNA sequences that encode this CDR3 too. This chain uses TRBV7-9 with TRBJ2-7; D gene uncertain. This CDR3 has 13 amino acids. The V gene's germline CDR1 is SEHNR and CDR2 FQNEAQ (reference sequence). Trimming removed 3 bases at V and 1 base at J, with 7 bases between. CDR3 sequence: CASSLDGSYEQYF. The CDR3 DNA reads TGTGCCAGCAGCTTGGACGGATCCTACGAGCAGTACTTC.

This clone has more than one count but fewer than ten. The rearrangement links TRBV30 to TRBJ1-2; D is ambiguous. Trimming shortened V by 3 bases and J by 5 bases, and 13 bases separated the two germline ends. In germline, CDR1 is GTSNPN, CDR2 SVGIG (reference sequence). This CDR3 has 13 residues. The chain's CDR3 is CAWSDPGEYGYTF. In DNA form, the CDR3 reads TGTGCCTGGAGCGACCCCGGGGAGTATGGCTACACCTTC. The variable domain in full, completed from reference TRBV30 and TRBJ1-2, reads SQTIHQWPATLVQPVGSPLSLECTVEGTSNPNLYWYRQAAGRGLQLLFYSVGIGQISSEVPQNLSASRPQDRQFILSSKKLLLSDSGFYLCAWSDPGEYGYTFGSGTRLTVV.

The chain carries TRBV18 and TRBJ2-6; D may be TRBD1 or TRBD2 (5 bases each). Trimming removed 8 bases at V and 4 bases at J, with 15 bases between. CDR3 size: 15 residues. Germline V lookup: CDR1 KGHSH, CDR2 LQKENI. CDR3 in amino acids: CASPSFRDGANVLTF. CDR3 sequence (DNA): TGTGCCAGCCCTTCGTTCCGGGACGGGGCCAACGTCCTGACTTTC.

The CDR3 here is CASSFGAGRKYTEAFF. The DNA for the CDR3 is TGTGCCAGCAGTTTTGGGGCAGGTCGGAAATACACTGAAGCTTTCTTT. The rearrangement links TRBV28 to TRBJ1-1, with D tentatively TRBD1 (5 bases). The length of the CDR3 is 16 residues. V was cut by 3 bases and J by 3 bases, with 17 bases left in between. Germline loops: CDR1 MDHEN, CDR2 SYDVKM.

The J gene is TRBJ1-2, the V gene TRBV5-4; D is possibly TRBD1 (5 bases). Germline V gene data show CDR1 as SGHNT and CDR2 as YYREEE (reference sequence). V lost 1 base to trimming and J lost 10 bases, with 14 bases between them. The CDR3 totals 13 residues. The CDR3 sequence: CASSLLDRYPYTF. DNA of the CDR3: TGTGCCAGCAGCTTGCTCGACAGATATCCCTACACCTTC.

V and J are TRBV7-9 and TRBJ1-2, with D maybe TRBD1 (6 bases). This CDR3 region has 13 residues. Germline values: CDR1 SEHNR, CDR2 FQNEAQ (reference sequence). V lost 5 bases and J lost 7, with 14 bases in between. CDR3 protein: CASSPLGGVGYTF. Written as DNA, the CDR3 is TGTGCCAGCAGCCCCTTGGGGGGCGTTGGCTACACCTTC.

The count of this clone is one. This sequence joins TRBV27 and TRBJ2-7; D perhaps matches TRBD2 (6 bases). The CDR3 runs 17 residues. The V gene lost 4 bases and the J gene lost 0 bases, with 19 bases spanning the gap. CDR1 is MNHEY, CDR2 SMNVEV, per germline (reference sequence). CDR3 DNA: TGTGCCAGCAGTTCTATAGGTGTGGCGGGGAGCTCCTACGAGCAGTACTTC. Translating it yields CASSSIGVAGSSYEQYF.

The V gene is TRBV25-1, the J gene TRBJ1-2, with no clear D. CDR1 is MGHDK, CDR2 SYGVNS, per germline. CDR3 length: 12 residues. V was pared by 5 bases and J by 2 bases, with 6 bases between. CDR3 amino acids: CASSLLNYGYTF. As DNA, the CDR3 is TGTGCCAGCAGTCTTTTAAACTATGGCTACACCTTC.